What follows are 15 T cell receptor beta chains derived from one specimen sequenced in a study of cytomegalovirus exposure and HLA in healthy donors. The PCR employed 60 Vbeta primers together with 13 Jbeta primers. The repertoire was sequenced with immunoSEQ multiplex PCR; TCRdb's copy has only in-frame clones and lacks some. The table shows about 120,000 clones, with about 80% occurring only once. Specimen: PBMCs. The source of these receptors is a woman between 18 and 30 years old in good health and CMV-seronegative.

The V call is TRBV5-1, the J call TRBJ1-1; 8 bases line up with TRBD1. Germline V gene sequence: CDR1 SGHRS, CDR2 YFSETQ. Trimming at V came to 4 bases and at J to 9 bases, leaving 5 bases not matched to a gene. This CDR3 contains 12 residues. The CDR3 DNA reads TGCGCCAGCAGCCGCGACAGGGGCAAAGCTTTCTTT. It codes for CASSRDRGKAFF.

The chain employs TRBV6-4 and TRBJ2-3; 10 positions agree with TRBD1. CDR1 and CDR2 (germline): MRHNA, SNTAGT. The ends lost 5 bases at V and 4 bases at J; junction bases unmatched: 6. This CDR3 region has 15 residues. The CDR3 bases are TGTGCCAGCAGTCCGGGACAGGGGTTATCAGATACGCAGTATTTT. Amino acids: CASSPGQGLSDTQYF.

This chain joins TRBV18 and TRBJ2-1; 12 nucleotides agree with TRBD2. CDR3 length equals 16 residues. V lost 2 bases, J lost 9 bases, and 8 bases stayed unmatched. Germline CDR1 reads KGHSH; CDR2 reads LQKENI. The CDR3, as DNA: TGTGCCAGCTCACCAGGTAGGACTAGCGGGGAAGGTGAGCAGTTCTTC. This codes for CASSPGRTSGEGEQFF.

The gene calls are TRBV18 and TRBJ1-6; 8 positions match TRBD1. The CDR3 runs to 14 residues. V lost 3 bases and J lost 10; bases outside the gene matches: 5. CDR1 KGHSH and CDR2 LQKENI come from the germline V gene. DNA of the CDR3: TGTGCCAGCTCACCGGACAGGGAAGGCTCACCCCTCCACTTT. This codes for CASSPDREGSPLHF.

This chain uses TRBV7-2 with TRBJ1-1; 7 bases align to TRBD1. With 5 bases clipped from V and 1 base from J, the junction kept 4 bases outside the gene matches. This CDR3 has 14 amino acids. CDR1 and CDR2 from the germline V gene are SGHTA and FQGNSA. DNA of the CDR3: TGTGCCAGCAGCCTCAGGACAGGGAACACTGAAGCTTTCTTT. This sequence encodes CASSLRTGNTEAFF.

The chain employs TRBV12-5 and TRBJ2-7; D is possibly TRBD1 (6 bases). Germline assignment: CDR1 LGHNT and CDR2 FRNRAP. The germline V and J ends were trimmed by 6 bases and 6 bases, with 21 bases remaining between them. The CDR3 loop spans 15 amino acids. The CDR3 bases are TGTGCTAGTGGCCCCTCAGGGGAACGGGTCGGCGAGCAGTACTTC. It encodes CASGPSGERVGEQYF.

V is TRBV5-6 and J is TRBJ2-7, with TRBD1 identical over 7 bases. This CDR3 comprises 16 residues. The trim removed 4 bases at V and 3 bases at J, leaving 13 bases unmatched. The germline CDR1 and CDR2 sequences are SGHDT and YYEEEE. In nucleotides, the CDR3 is TGTGCCAGCAGCATGCGACAGGGAGTGCTTTTCTACGAGCAGTACTTC. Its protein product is CASSMRQGVLFYEQYF.

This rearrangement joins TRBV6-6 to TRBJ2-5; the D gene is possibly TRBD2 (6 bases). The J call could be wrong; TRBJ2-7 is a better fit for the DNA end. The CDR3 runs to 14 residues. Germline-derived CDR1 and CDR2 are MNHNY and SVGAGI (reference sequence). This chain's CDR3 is CASSRPGTSYEQYF. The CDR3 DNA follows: TGTGCCAGCAGTCGACCCGGGACTTCCTACGAGCAGTACTTC.

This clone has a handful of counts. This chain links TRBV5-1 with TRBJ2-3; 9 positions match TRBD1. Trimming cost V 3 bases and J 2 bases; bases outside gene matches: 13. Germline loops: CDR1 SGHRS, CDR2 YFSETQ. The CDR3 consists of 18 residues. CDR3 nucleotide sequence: TGCGCCAGCAGCTCGGACAGGGGTAAAGGGGTCCTCACAGATACGCAGTATTTT. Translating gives CASSSDRGKGVLTDTQYF.

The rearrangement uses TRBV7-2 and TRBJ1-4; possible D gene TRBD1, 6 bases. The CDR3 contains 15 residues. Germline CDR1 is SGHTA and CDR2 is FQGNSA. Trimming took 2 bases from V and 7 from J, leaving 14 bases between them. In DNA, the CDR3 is TGTGCCAGCAGCTTACACAGGGAGAGTAGTGAAAAACTGTTTTTT. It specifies CASSLHRESSEKLFF.

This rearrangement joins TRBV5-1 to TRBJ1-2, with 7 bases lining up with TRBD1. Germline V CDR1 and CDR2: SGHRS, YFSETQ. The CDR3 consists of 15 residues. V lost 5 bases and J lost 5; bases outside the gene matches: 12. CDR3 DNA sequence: TGCGCCAGCAGGCATACAGGGGCCTCGTCTTATGGCTACACCTTC. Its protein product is CASRHTGASSYGYTF.

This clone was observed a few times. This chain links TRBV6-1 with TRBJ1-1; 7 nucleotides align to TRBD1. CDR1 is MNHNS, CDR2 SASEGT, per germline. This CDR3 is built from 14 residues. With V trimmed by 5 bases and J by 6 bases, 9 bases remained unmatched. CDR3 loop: CASSLGQTAAEAFF. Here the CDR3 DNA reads TGTGCCAGCAGTTTGGGACAGACAGCCGCTGAAGCTTTCTTT.

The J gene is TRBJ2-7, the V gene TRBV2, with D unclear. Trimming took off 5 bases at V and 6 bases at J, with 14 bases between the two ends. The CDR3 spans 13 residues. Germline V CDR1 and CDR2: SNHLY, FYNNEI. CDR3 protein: CASSPRGLSEQYF. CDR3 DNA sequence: TGTGCCAGCAGTCCCCGCGGCCTTTCCGAGCAGTACTTC.

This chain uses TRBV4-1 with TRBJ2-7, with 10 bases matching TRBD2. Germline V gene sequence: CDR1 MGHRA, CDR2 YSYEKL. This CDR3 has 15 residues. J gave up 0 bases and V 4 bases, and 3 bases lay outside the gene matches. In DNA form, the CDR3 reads TGCGCCAGCAGCCTTCTAGCGGGAGCCTCCTACGAGCAGTACTTC. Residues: CASSLLAGASYEQYF.

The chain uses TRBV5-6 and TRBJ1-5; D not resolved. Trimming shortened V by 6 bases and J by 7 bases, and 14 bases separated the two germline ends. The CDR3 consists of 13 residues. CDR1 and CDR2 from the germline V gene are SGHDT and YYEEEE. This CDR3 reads CASTKRYRQPQHF. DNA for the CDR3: TGTGCCAGCACCAAGAGGTATCGGCAGCCCCAGCATTTT.